This T cell receptor beta chain was recorded in a study of T-cell reconstitution after alpha-beta-depleted transplantation in children (dated by TCRdb to between 2015 and 2016). Regarding the study in general: Using TCR repertoire profiling, the study quantitatively followed how T-cell immune reconstitution unfolded in children after TCRalphabeta/CD19-depleted allogeneic hematopoietic cell transplantation.

What the study reported, not specific to this receptor: Hyperexpanded clone frequencies declined over subsequent months; after one year, T-cell counts and TCRbeta diversity were mostly attributed to newly produced T cells. About two months after transplant, the apparently early recovery of alphabetaT-cell counts reportedly depended on just several hundred clones that had expanded rapidly and came from non-depleted graft cells. The high TCRbeta diversity at day 60 in some patients was ascribed to recipient T cells and intrathymic progenitors that had survived conditioning.

The sample's treatment or condition, from its label and the paper: allogeneic hematopoietic cell transplantation with graft depleted of TCRalphabeta T cells and CD19 B cells. Transplant recipients were children who received TCRalphabeta/CD19-depleted allogeneic hematopoietic cell grafts. The library relied on PCR. TCRdb lists the instrument as Illumina HiSeq 2500. TCR libraries were prepared with molecular barcoding, using unique molecular identifiers to normalize TCRbeta repertoire quantification. The public reads were quality trimmed at Q25 with fastp and then assembled into clones with MiXCR by TCRdb, keeping productive beta chains. Each record represents a unique CDR3 protein, reported with the most common genes and DNA among its rows. In all, the sample holds about 290,000 distinct CDR3 sequences, and about 9.5% of those were seen once. 7% to 9.5% of the sample lies in the top ten. This clonotype was detected many times. Its antigen is unknown. No clone much larger than this one lies a single base away; base qualities are absent.

From a lookup of the germline V gene (reference sequence), CDR1 and CDR2 are LGHDT and YNNKEL. From V the trimming removes 6 bases and from J it removes 4 bases, while the gene matches leave 2 bases of the junction unaccounted for. The CDR3 sequence holds 14 residues, the cysteine and phenylalanine included. Only the CDR3 portion is preserved as DNA: 42 bases, with reading frame beginning at the first base. This receptor chain uses TRBV3-1 and TRBJ2-6; 8 bases in the junction line up with TRBD1. This TCR derives from a boy in the first two years of life with acute myeloid leukemia, due to receive a stem cell transplant. This specimen consisted of PBMCs, obtained before TCRalphabeta/CD19-depleted stem cell transplant. The DNA sequence is as follows: TGTGCCAGCAGTCGGGACAGGGGGGCCAACGTCCTGACTTTC. Protein translation: CASSRDRGANVLTF.